The 6 T cell receptor beta chains listed next were all sequenced from one sample in a study of shared clonotypes between healthy human individuals. The table came from immunoSEQ multiplex PCR; TCRdb's copy has only in-frame clones and leaves some out. The sample contains fewer than 3 million clones, 85% to 95% of which appear only once. The sequenced material came from naive CD4+ T cells from PBMCs. The subset: CD45RA+ positively selected. The receptors here all came from a young man in good health. Some clones in this sample may be carry-over from other donors' samples.

V and J are TRBV28 and TRBJ2-2, with 9 bases identical to TRBD1. The CDR3 extends over 15 amino acids. The germline gives CDR1 MDHEN, CDR2 SYDVKM. V lost 10 bases, J lost 6 bases, and 12 bases stayed unmatched. CDR3: CATRAGTGTAGELFF. CDR3 sequence (DNA): TGTGCCACCAGGGCGGGGACAGGGACGGCCGGGGAGCTGTTTTTT.

The rearrangement links TRBV2 to TRBJ2-5; 7 nucleotides match TRBD2. This CDR3 is built from 14 residues. Germline V gene data show CDR1 as SNHLY and CDR2 as FYNNEI. With V trimmed by 5 bases and J by 4 bases, 7 bases remained unmatched. CDR3 DNA: TGTGCCAGCAGTAGCGCGGGGGTGGGAGAGACCCAGTACTTC. Protein: CASSSAGVGETQYF.

In its sample, this clone was seen a few times. In the same sample, other DNA sequences code for this CDR3. This chain joins TRBV30 and TRBJ2-5, with D unclear. CDR1 and CDR2 (germline): GTSNPN, SVGIG (reference sequence). This CDR3 has 10 amino acids. Trimming left V 5 bases short and J 7 bases short, with 8 bases between. The CDR3 DNA reads as TGTGCCTGGGGTCGCGGGACCCAGTACTTC. Protein product: CAWGRGTQYF. Using reference TRBV30 and TRBJ2-5 for the parts outside the CDR3, the full variable domain is SQTIHQWPATLVQPVGSPLSLECTVEGTSNPNLYWYRQAAGRGLQLLFYSVGIGQISSEVPQNLSASRPQDRQFILSSKKLLLSDSGFYLCAWGRGTQYFGPGTRLLVL.

This chain joins TRBV5-4 and TRBJ1-4; 7 nucleotides agree with TRBD1. This CDR3 comprises 17 residues. Per the germline V gene, CDR1 is SGHNT and CDR2 is YYREEE (reference sequence). With V trimmed by 0 bases and J by 2 bases, 7 bases remained unmatched. The CDR3 nucleotides read TGTGCCAGCAGCTTGGGCCGAACAGGGGCGACTAATGAAAAACTGTTTTTT. Amino acid sequence: CASSLGRTGATNEKLFF.

V gene TRBV11-2 combines with J gene TRBJ1-4; D is perhaps TRBD1 (5 bases). Germline CDR1 SGHAT, CDR2 FQNNGV. Trimming pared 3 bases from V and 7 bases from J, leaving 18 bases between. The length of the CDR3 is 16 residues. The CDR3 protein is CASSLYGGGPGEKLFF. The CDR3 DNA sequence: TGTGCCAGCAGCTTGTATGGGGGGGGACCGGGTGAAAAACTGTTTTTT. Drawing the rest from reference TRBV11-2 and TRBJ1-4, the complete variable domain is EAGVAQSPRYKIIEKRQSVAFWCNPISGHATLYWYQQILGQGPKLLIQFQNNGVVDDSQLPKDRFSAERLKGVDSTLKIQPAKLEDSAVYLCASSLYGGGPGEKLFFGSGTQLSVL.

In this sample, this clone turned up a few times. The J gene is TRBJ1-1, the V gene TRBV28; D is undetermined. CDR3 length equals 13 residues. V gave up 1 base and J gave up 7 bases, with 10 bases separating them. The germline V gene encodes CDR1 MDHEN and CDR2 SYDVKM. In DNA form, the CDR3 reads TGTGCCAGCAGTTTATTGAGAGGGTTTGAAGCTTTCTTT. It specifies CASSLLRGFEAFF.